Detailed here is one T cell receptor (beta chain). This sample stems from a study of blood T cell repertoires in COVID-19. As for the study in general: The samples span acute and convalescent COVID-19 from the United States, Italy and Spain. The analysed material was cDNA or gDNA that came from T cells, B-cell-depleted T cells, or PBMCs.

Study processing details: Amplification of reference gene primers was used by the study to estimate nucleated cell counts. Profiling relied on immunoSEQ multiplex PCR, and the TCRdb table lists in-frame clones only, not all of them. That table gives V, J and clone size, and the DNA gave D and trimming. The sample holds under 30,000 clones, 86% seen once. The sample was peripheral blood. This TCR came from a woman of 80 years or more with active or convalescent COVID-19.

The CDR3 region has the DNA TGTGCCAGCAGCCGCCGGGGAGGGGCAGAGACCCAGTACTTC. Translation: CASSRRGGAETQYF. This chain connects TRBV9 to TRBJ2-5, with 7 bases matching TRBD2. V was pared by 4 bases and J by 4 bases, with 7 bases of the junction left unmatched. Germline CDR1 reads SGDLS; CDR2 reads YYNGEE. CDR3 length: 14 residues.